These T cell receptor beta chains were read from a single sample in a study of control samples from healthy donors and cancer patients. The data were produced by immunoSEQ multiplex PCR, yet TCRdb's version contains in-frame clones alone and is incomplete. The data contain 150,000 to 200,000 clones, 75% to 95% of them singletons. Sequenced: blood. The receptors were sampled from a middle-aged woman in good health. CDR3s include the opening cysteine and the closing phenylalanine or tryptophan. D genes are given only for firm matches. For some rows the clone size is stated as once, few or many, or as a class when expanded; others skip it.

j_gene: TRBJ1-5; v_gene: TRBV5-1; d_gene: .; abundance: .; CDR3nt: TGCGCCAGCAGCCCCTTGGGAGGTCCGTCTCAGCCCCAGCATTTT; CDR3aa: CASSPLGGPSQPQHF
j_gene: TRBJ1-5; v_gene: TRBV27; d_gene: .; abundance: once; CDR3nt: TGTGCCAGCAGACCGGGGGCAGGGAGTGGGTTTCAGCCCCAGCATTTT; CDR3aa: CASRPGAGSGFQPQHF
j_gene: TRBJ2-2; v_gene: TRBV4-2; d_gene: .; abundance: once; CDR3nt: TGTGCCAGCAGCCAAGAGGTGGGGGGCCAGGCCGGGGAGCTGTTTTTT; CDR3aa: CASSQEVGGQAGELFF
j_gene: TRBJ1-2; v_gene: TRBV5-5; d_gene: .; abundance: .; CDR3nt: TGTGCCAGCAGCAATCCCGGGCATCAGGACTATGGCTACACCTTC; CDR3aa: CASSNPGHQDYGYTF
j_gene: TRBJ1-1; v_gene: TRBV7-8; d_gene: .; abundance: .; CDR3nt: TGTGCCAGCAGACTGGACAGTGTCACTGAAGCTTTCTTT; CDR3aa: CASRLDSVTEAFF
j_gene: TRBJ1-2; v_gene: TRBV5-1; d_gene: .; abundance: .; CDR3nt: TGCGCCAGCAGCTTGGATGGCAGGGGCTATGGCTACACCTTC; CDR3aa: CASSLDGRGYGYTF
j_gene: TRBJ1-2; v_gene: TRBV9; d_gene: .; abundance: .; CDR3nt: TGTGCCAGCAGCGTAGATACAGGATGGGGCTACACCTTC; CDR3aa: CASSVDTGWGYTF
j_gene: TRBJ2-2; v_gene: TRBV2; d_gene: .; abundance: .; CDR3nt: TGTGCCAGCAGTGGGGGGTTCGGGGAGCTGTTTTTT; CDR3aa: CASSGGFGELFF
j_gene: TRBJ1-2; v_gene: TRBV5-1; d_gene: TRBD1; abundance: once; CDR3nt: TGCGCCAGTTGGACAGGGCTGAATGGCTACACCTTC; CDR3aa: CASWTGLNGYTF
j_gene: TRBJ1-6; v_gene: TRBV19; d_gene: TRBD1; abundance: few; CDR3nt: TGTGCCAGTAGTCCCCAGGGGGTCGCTTCACCCCTCCACTTT; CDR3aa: CASSPQGVASPLHF
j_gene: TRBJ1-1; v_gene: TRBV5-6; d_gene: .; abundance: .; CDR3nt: TGTGCCAGCAGCCCAGGGAACACTGAAGCTTTCTTT; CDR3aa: CASSPGNTEAFF
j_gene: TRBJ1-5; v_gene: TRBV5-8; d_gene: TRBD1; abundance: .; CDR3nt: TGTGCCAGCCAGGGGGCGGAGGGCAATCAGCCCCAGCATTTT; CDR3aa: CASQGAEGNQPQHF
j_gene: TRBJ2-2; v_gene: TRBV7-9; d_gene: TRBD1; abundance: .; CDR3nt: TGTGCCAGCAGCCAAGTGGGACAGGGGGCCCCCGGGGAGCTGTTTTTT; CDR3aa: CASSQVGQGAPGELFF
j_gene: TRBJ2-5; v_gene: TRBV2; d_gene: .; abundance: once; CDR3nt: TGTGCCAGCAGTGGCGGGGAGACCCAGTACTTC; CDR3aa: CASSGGETQYF
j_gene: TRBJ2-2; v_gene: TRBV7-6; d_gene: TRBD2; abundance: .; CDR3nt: TGTGCCAGCAGCCCTGCCGGGACTAGCGGGGGGCAACCCACCGGGGAGCTGTTTTTT; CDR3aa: CASSPAGTSGGQPTGELFF
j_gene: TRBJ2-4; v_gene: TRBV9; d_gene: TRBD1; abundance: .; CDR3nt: TGTGCCAGCAGCGTGAGGACAGGGGGCAATGACATTCAGTACTTC; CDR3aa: CASSVRTGGNDIQYF
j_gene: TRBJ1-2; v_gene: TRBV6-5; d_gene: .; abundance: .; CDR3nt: TGTGCCAGCAGTTACACGGCCTATAACTATGGCTACACCTTC; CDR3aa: CASSYTAYNYGYTF
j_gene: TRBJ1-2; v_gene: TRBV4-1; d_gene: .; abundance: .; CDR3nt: TGCGCCAGCAGCCAAGGTTCCCAGGGTATCTATGGCTACACCTTC; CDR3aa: CASSQGSQGIYGYTF
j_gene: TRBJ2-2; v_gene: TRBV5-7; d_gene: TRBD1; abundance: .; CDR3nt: TGTGCCAGCAGCTTGACACAGGGGGCGAACACCGGGGAGCTGTTTTTT; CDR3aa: CASSLTQGANTGELFF
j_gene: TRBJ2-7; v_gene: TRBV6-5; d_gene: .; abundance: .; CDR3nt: TGTGCCAGCAGACTTGACATACGCGGGTCCTACGAGCAGTACTTC; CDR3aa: CASRLDIRGSYEQYF
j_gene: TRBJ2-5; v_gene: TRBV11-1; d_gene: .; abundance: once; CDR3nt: TGTGCCAGCAGCTTAGGGGGAGACCAAGAGACCCAGTACTTC; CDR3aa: CASSLGGDQETQYF
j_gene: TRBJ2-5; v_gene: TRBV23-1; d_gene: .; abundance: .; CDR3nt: TGCGCCAGCAGTCAATCTTTCCTTCAACAAGAGACCCAGTACTTC; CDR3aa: CASSQSFLQQETQYF
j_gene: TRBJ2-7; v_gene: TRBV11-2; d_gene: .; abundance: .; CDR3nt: TGTGCCAGCAGCTTAGACCTATACGAGCAGTACTTC; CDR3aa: CASSLDLYEQYF
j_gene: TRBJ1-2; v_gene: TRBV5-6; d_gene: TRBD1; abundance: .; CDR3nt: TGTGCCAGCAGCCCGGGACAGGGGATCGGCTACACCTTC; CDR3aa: CASSPGQGIGYTF
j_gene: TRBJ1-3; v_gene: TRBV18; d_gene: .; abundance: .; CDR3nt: TGTGCCAGCTCACCACTTCCTAGTGGGGGAACAACTGGAAACACCATATATTTT; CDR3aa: CASSPLPSGGTTGNTIYF
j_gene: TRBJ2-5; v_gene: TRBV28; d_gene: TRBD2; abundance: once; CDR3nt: TGTGCCAGCAGTTTATACCCTAGCGGGGGAACAGAGACCCAGTACTTC; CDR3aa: CASSLYPSGGTETQYF
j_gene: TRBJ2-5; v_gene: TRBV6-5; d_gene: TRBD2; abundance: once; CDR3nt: TGTGCCAGCAGTTACTCTAGCGGGGGGGCCTGGGAGACCCAGTACTTC; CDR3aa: CASSYSSGGAWETQYF
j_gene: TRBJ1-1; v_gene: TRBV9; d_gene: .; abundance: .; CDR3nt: TGTGCCAGCAGCGTAGGGAATGACTGGGGGGGCGTAACTGAAGCTTTCTTT; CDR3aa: CASSVGNDWGGVTEAFF
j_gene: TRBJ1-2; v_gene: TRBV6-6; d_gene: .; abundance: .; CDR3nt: TGTGCCAGTCGGCTACAGGGAATTAACTATGGCTACACCTTC; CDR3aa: CASRLQGINYGYTF
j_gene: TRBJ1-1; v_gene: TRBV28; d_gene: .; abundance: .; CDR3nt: TGTGCCAGCACCTCAAGTGGGAGAATGAACACTGAAGCTTTCTTT; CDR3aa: CASTSSGRMNTEAFF
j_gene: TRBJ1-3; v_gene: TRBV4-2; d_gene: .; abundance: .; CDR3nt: TGTGCCAGCAGCCAAGGGGGAAACACCATATATTTT; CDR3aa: CASSQGGNTIYF